A single sample gave rise to the 20 T cell receptor beta chains below, sequenced in a study of T cell responses to AZD1222 COVID-19 vaccine. Method: immunoSEQ multiplex PCR; TCRdb's copy keeps in-frame clones and lacks some. The sample yields fewer than 90,000 clones, just over 85% seen once. The input for sequencing was peripheral blood, taken 28 days after the second AZD1222 dose. These receptors all come from an adult who received the AZD1222 COVID-19 vaccine.

This chain uses TRBV11-2 with TRBJ2-5; possibly TRBD1 for D (6 bases). From germline, CDR1 is SGHAT and CDR2 FQNNGV. The CDR3 is 15 amino acids. V lost 5 bases, J lost 2 bases, and 15 bases lay in between. The CDR3 nucleotides read TGTGCCAGCAGCCTCAGACAGGCCAGACAAGAGACCCAGTACTTC. Translation: CASSLRQARQETQYF.

The chain recombines TRBV19 with TRBJ2-2; TRBD1 matches at 12 bases. The germline V gene encodes CDR1 LNHDA and CDR2 SQIVND (reference sequence). Unmatched junction bases numbered 5, after V lost 6 bases and J lost 6 bases. This CDR3 contains 15 residues. CDR3 DNA: TGTGCCAGTAGGGGGACAGGGGGCGTAGCCGGGGAGCTGTTTTTT. Encoded protein: CASRGTGGVAGELFF.

This chain connects TRBV19 to TRBJ1-5; D not certain. The CDR3 consists of 13 residues. CDR1 and CDR2 from the germline V gene are LNHDA and SQIVND (reference sequence). V was shortened by 6 bases and J by 2 bases, with 8 bases between the two germline ends. CDR3 DNA sequence: TGTGCCAGTAGGGACGGGGGCAATCAGCCCCAGCATTTT. It specifies CASRDGGNQPQHF.

The chain links TRBV5-4 to TRBJ2-7, with TRBD1 identical over 8 bases. The CDR3 spans 13 residues. Trimming removed 1 base from V and 3 bases from J; junction bases left unmatched: 0. Per the germline V gene, CDR1 is SGHNT and CDR2 is YYREEE (reference sequence). The CDR3 spells CASSLTGGYEQYF. The CDR3, as DNA: TGTGCCAGCAGCTTGACAGGGGGCTACGAGCAGTACTTC.

The chain joins TRBV5-1 to TRBJ1-6; maybe TRBD1 (5 bases). The germline V gene has CDR1 SGHRS and CDR2 YFSETQ. Trimming pared 0 bases from V and 4 bases from J, leaving 5 bases between. This CDR3 is built from 14 residues. The CDR3 reads CASSLGQYNSPLHF. The CDR3, as DNA: TGCGCCAGCAGCTTGGGACAGTATAATTCACCCCTCCACTTT.

This clone was recorded a few times. V is TRBV7-3 and J is TRBJ2-2; D not resolved. V was shortened by 1 base and J by 1 base, with 7 bases between the two germline ends. Germline V CDR1 and CDR2: SGHTA, FQGTGA. The CDR3 is made up of 15 amino acids. CDR3 loop: CASSLRRQNTGELFF. In nucleotides, the CDR3 is TGTGCCAGCAGCTTAAGACGGCAGAACACCGGGGAGCTGTTTTTT.

The V and J genes are TRBV4-3 and TRBJ2-4; 9 bases are a match to TRBD2. CDR1 is LGHNA, CDR2 YSLEER, per germline. Trimming cost V 0 bases and J 1 base; bases outside gene matches: 7. The CDR3 has 18 amino acids. Here the CDR3 DNA reads TGCGCCAGCAGCCAAGATAAGGGCGGGAGGGGCGCCAAAAACATTCAGTACTTC. Protein: CASSQDKGGRGAKNIQYF.

J is TRBJ2-7 and V is TRBV28, with a possible D match to TRBD1 (6 bases). The CDR3 is made up of 14 amino acids. Germline CDR1 MDHEN, CDR2 SYDVKM. V was cut by 6 bases and J by 7 bases, with 19 bases left in between. The CDR3 DNA is TGTGCCAGCAGCCTAGAGGGGGACCGAGGGGAGCAGTACTTC. Its protein product is CASSLEGDRGEQYF.

This chain joins TRBV19 and TRBJ1-5; 9 bases are shared with TRBD1. V lost 0 bases to trimming and J lost 5 bases; unmatched junction nucleotides: 2. CDR3 length: 15 residues. Germline V CDR1 and CDR2: LNHDA, SQIVND (reference sequence). The CDR3 DNA reads TGTGCCAGTAGTATAGATACAGGGGGCGATCAGCCCCAGCATTTT. Its protein is CASSIDTGGDQPQHF.

This chain uses TRBV6-5 with TRBJ2-7, with a weak D call TRBD2 (6 bases). CDR1 and CDR2 from the germline V gene are MNHEY and SVGAGI. The CDR3 sequence is 13 residues long. Deletions cut 6 bases from V and 1 base from J, with 10 bases between. The CDR3 spells CASRPGGSYEQYF. The CDR3 DNA sequence: TGTGCCAGCAGACCCGGGGGTTCCTACGAGCAGTACTTC.

The J gene is TRBJ1-4, the V gene TRBV19, with D possibly TRBD1 on 5 matching bases. V lost 5 bases, J lost 0 bases, and 10 bases lay in between. Germline V gives CDR1 LNHDA, CDR2 SQIVND (reference sequence). CDR3 length: 15 amino acids. The CDR3 spells CASSPMTATNEKLFF. The CDR3 DNA reads TGTGCCAGTAGTCCGATGACAGCAACTAATGAAAAACTGTTTTTT.

The chain joins TRBV5-1 to TRBJ1-4; 9 bases fit TRBD1. V was clipped by 0 bases and J by 7 bases; unmatched bases: 13. The CDR3 is 18 residues long. Germline CDR1 and CDR2: SGHRS and YFSETQ. CDR3 DNA sequence: TGCGCCAGCAGCTTGGGGGCGGCTACCGGGACAGGGTTTGAAAAACTGTTTTTT. This codes for CASSLGAATGTGFEKLFF.

This chain joins TRBV5-4 and TRBJ2-5; D remains unclear. Germline-derived CDR1 and CDR2 are SGHNT and YYREEE (reference sequence). The CDR3 extends over 14 amino acids. V was clipped by 0 bases and J by 5 bases, with 11 bases between them. CDR3: CASSLVEYIETQYF. CDR3 bases: TGTGCCAGCAGCTTGGTGGAATATATCGAGACCCAGTACTTC.

V usage is TRBV30 and J usage is TRBJ2-2; 11 bases map to TRBD2. This CDR3 has 16 residues. Trimming at V came to 2 bases and at J to 4 bases, leaving 6 bases not matched to a gene. CDR1 and CDR2 from the germline V gene are GTSNPN and SVGIG (reference sequence). CDR3 in DNA: TGTGCCTGGAGTCCAGGGACTAGCGGAGGCACCGGGGAGCTGTTTTTT. Amino acid sequence: CAWSPGTSGGTGELFF.

J is TRBJ1-5 and V is TRBV3-1 (or the pseudogene TRBV3-2); D remains unclear. Germline values: CDR1 LGHDT, CDR2 YNNKEL (reference sequence). The CDR3 is 13 amino acids. V was trimmed by 5 bases and J by 5 bases, leaving 10 bases between them. Here the CDR3 reads CASSRGFDQPQHF. The CDR3 bases are TGTGCCAGCAGCAGAGGGTTCGATCAGCCCCAGCATTTT.

J is TRBJ2-5 and V is TRBV6-1, with 7 bases lining up with TRBD1. The germline gives CDR1 MNHNS, CDR2 SASEGT. CDR3 length equals 16 residues. V gave up 4 bases and J gave up 5 bases; unmatched junction bases: 13. The CDR3 region is CASSVAGTELGETQYF. The CDR3 DNA is TGTGCCAGCAGTGTAGCCGGGACAGAGCTTGGGGAGACCCAGTACTTC.

About this clone itself: Other nucleotide sequences in the sample specify the same CDR3. The rearrangement links TRBV18 to TRBJ2-3; TRBD1 agrees at 8 bases. The germline gives CDR1 KGHSH, CDR2 LQKENI. The V segment lost 3 bases and the J segment 1 base; nucleotides outside the gene matches: 0. The CDR3 length is 14 residues. CDR3 protein: CASSPGQGTDTQYF. CDR3 DNA: TGTGCCAGCTCACCGGGACAGGGCACAGATACGCAGTATTTT.

The V and J genes are TRBV7-2 and TRBJ1-6, with 7 positions matching TRBD1. The CDR3 contains 14 residues. Germline assignment: CDR1 SGHTA and CDR2 FQGNSA. The V segment lost 6 bases and the J segment 7 bases; nucleotides outside the gene matches: 6. The CDR3, as DNA: TGTGCCAGCAGGGGACAGTTAGGGAATTCACCCCTCCACTTT. Amino acids: CASRGQLGNSPLHF.

The chain couples TRBV12-3 or TRBV12-4 to TRBJ2-7; D gene uncertain. Trimming stripped 5 bases from V and 6 bases from J, with 11 bases between. The CDR3 spans 12 residues. The CDR3 loop reads CASSISRGEQYF. Written as DNA, the CDR3 is TGTGCCAGCAGTATTTCTCGTGGCGAGCAGTACTTC.

This chain joins TRBV10-3 and TRBJ2-5, with TRBD2 as a possible D gene (5 bases). V lost 2 bases to trimming and J lost 5 bases, with 9 bases between them. Germline assignment: CDR1 ENHRY and CDR2 SYGVKD. This CDR3 contains 13 residues. CDR3 region: CAISETWEETQYF. The CDR3 nucleotides read TGTGCCATCAGTGAGACTTGGGAGGAGACCCAGTACTTC.